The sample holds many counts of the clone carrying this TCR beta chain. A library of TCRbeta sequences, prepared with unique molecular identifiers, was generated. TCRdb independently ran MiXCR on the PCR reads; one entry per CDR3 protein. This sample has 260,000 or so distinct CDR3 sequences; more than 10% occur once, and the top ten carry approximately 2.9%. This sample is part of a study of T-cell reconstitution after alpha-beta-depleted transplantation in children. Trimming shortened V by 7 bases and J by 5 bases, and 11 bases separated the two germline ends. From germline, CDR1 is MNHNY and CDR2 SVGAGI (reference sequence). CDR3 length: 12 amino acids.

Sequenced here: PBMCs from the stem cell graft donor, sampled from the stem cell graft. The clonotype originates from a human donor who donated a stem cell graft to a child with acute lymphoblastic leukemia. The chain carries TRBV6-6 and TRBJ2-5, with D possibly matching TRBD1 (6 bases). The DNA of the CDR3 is TGTGCCAGCATTGACAGGCGGGAGACCCAGTACTTC. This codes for CASIDRRETQYF.